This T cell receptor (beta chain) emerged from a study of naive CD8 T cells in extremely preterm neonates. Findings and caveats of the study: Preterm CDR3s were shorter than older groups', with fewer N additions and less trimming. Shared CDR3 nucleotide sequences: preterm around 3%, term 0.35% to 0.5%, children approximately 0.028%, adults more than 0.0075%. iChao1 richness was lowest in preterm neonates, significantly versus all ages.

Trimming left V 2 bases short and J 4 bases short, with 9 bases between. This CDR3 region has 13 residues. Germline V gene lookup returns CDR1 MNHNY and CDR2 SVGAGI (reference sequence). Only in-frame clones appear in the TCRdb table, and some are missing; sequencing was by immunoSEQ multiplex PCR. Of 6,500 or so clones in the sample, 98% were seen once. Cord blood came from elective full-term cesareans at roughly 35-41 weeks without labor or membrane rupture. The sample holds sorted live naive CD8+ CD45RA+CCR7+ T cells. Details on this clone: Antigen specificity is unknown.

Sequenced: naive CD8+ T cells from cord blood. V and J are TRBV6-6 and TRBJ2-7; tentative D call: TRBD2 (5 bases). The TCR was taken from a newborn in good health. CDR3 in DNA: TGTGCCAGCAGTTACCTCACGGGGTACGAGCAGTACTTC. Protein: CASSYLTGYEQYF.